The T cell receptor beta chain described here comes from a study of cytomegalovirus exposure and HLA in healthy donors. The study's findings and limits: When analyzed later, a missense DCLRE1C variant was found to be linked to TCR beta V- and J-gene trimming. Presence/absence analyses assumed roughly uniform sequencing depth across donors. Another analysis was done later, and it associated 16,951 TCR beta sequences with HLA alleles at 0.05 false discovery rate.

As regards this clone: Its antigen is not known.

The PCR used 60 Vbeta and 13 Jbeta primers. Sequencing used immunoSEQ multiplex PCR; TCRdb keeps in-frame clones, though not all of them. The table shows approximately 200,000 clones, with about 81% occurring only once. Sequenced material: PBMCs. This TCR was sampled from a woman aged 50 to 60 in good health and CMV-seropositive.

This chain's CDR3 is CASSPGQFTEQYF. CDR3 sequence (DNA): TGCGCCAGCAGCCCGGGACAGTTTACCGAGCAGTACTTC. The chain joins TRBV5-1 to TRBJ2-7; TRBD1 agrees at 7 bases. Germline CDR1 reads SGHRS; CDR2 reads YFSETQ. The J segment lost 6 bases and the V segment lost 4 bases, leaving 7 bases of the junction unmatched. The CDR3 spans 13 residues.